The 2 T cell receptor beta chains reported below all come from one sample, sequenced in a study of radiotherapy plus CTLA-4 blockade in lung cancer. Method: immunoSEQ multiplex PCR; TCRdb's copy keeps in-frame clones and lacks some. The sample holds 45,000 or so clones, 70% to 80% seen once. The material was peripheral blood, obtained from a patient treated with radiotherapy plus ipilimumab. The receptor set was obtained from a human donor with non-small cell lung cancer who had stable disease on radiotherapy plus ipilimumab.

V is TRBV6-5 and J is TRBJ2-2; D gene ambiguous. Germline V gene data show CDR1 as MNHEY and CDR2 as SVGAGI. Trimming removed 8 bases at V and 0 bases at J, with 13 bases between. CDR3 size: 15 residues. The CDR3 sequence is CASCTTDANTGELFF. CDR3 in DNA: TGTGCCAGCTGTACGACGGATGCGAACACCGGGGAGCTGTTTTTT.

The chain employs TRBV9 and TRBJ2-2, with D unclear. This CDR3 has 15 residues. Trimming cost V 0 bases and J 2 bases, with 8 bases left between them. Germline-derived CDR1 and CDR2 are SGDLS and YYNGEE. This CDR3 is CASSVGAPNTGELFF. The CDR3 DNA sequence: TGTGCCAGCAGCGTAGGGGCGCCTAACACCGGGGAGCTGTTTTTT.